A single sample gave rise to the 6 T cell receptor beta chains below, sequenced in a study of graft-versus-host responses after intestinal transplantation. Lamina propria and intraepithelial lymphocytes were released by processing graft tissue. Here immunoSEQ multiplex PCR was the method, and the copy in TCRdb shows in-frame clones only, minus some. The table has roughly 3,500 clones, over 60% seen once. Source: ileum tissue, taken roughly 18 and 21 days after intestinal transplantation. Every receptor here comes from a human patient who received an intestinal transplant, so some T cells may come from the graft donor.

The gene calls are TRBV7-6 and TRBJ2-3; TRBD2 aligns across 10 bases. The CDR3 loop spans 16 amino acids. Germline V gives CDR1 SGHVS, CDR2 FNYEAQ. Trimming removed 6 bases from V and 0 bases from J; junction bases left unmatched: 6. The CDR3 region has the DNA TGTGCCAGCAGTCCTAGCGGGGGCCTTAGCACAGATACGCAGTATTTT. Amino acid sequence: CASSPSGGLSTDTQYF. The full variable domain, its missing parts supplied by reference TRBV7-6 and TRBJ2-3, is GAGVSQSPRYKVTKRGQDVALRCDPISGHVSLYWYRQALGQGPEFLTYFNYEAQQDKSGLPNDRFSAERPEGSISTLTIQRTEQRDSAMYRCASSPSGGLSTDTQYFGPGTRLTVL.

The chain employs TRBV6-4 and TRBJ2-2; weak D call: TRBD1 (5 bases). The V gene's germline CDR1 is MRHNA and CDR2 SNTAGT. Trimming pared 6 bases from V and 1 base from J, leaving 9 bases between. The CDR3 runs 14 residues. CDR3 amino acids: CASSADRNTGELFF. In DNA, the CDR3 is TGTGCCAGCAGCGCTGACAGGAACACCGGGGAGCTGTTTTTT.

The chain carries TRBV21-1 and TRBJ1-6. TRBV21-1 is marked as a pseudogene. The CDR3 contains 20 residues. This CDR3 reads CASSVLMHRLHIHHNSPLHF. CDR3 coding DNA: TGTGCCAGCAGCGTCCTAATGCATAGGCTACACATACATCATAATTCACCCCTCCACTTT.

V is TRBV28 and J is TRBJ1-2, with 10 bases aligning to TRBD1. In germline, CDR1 is MDHEN, CDR2 SYDVKM. The CDR3 totals 15 residues. J gave up 2 bases and V 6 bases, and 6 bases lay outside the gene matches. The CDR3 DNA is TGTGCCAGCAGACGAACGGGACAGGGGAACTATGGCTACACCTTC. The encoded protein is CASRRTGQGNYGYTF.

J is TRBJ2-1 and V is TRBV30; D may be TRBD1 (5 bases). CDR1 and CDR2 from the germline V gene are GTSNPN and SVGIG (reference sequence). CDR3 size: 17 residues. Trimming took off 0 bases at V and 5 bases at J, with 20 bases between the two ends. The CDR3 loop is CAWSVKRGKLNNNEQFF. DNA for the CDR3: TGTGCCTGGAGTGTAAAAAGGGGAAAGCTTAACAACAATGAGCAGTTCTTC. Together with reference TRBV30 and TRBJ2-1, the CDR3 gives the full variable domain: SQTIHQWPATLVQPVGSPLSLECTVEGTSNPNLYWYRQAAGRGLQLLFYSVGIGQISSEVPQNLSASRPQDRQFILSSKKLLLSDSGFYLCAWSVKRGKLNNNEQFFGPGTRLTVL.

The chain links TRBV19 to TRBJ1-2; TRBD1 is a possible D gene (6 bases). Deletions cut 6 bases from V and 4 bases from J, with 18 bases between. The CDR3 spans 15 residues. The germline V gene has CDR1 LNHDA and CDR2 SQIVND (reference sequence). The CDR3 nucleotides read TGTGCCAGTAGGACTAACAGGGACCAGGGCTATGGCTACACCTTC. This sequence encodes CASRTNRDQGYGYTF. The full variable domain, completed using reference TRBV19 and TRBJ1-2, is DGGITQSPKYLFRKEGQNVTLSCEQNLNHDAMYWYRQDPGQGLRLIYYSQIVNDFQKGDIAEGYSVSREKKESFPLTVTSAQKNPTAFYLCASRTNRDQGYGYTFGSGTRLTVV.